This is a list of T cell receptor beta chains from one sample in a study of blood T cells in healthy people across ages. TCRdb reprocessed the 5' RACE reads via MiXCR and lists one record per CDR3 protein. The sample consists of over 600,000 distinct CDR3 sequences, approximately 21% of them appearing once. Sequencing input: blood. These receptors were obtained from a man aged 65 to 85 in good health. The CDR3 runs from the conserved cysteine through the conserved F or W. Fields, in order: clone size, J gene, D gene, V gene, CDR3 DNA, CDR3 protein. A D gene is named only where the DNA matches it firmly. A clone size is listed for some rows: how often the clone was seen (once, few, many), or a class if it is expanded.

- | TRBJ2-5 | - | TRBV6-5 | TGTGCCAGCAGTTACGGCGCGGGTTTTCTGGAGACCCAGTACTTC | CASSYGAGFLETQYF
- | TRBJ2-1 | - | TRBV11-1 | TGTGCCAGCAGCTTCTGGGGGTGCAATGAGCAGTTCTTC | CASSFWGCNEQFF
few | TRBJ2-7 | - | TRBV29-1 | TGCAGCGGGCGCAGCTCCTACGAGCAGTACTTC | CSGRSSYEQYF
few | TRBJ2-1 | TRBD1 | TRBV12-3/TRBV12-4 | TGTGCCAGCAGTACGGACAGGGGGCATGAGCAGTTCTTC | CASSTDRGHEQFF
- | TRBJ1-5 | - | TRBV28 | TGTGCTCACTCGTCGGGGAGCTATCAGCCCCAGCATTTT | CAHSSGSYQPQHF
few | TRBJ1-1 | - | TRBV20-1 | TGCAGTGCTGTCGTGGTACGGGGATCTGGTGAAGCTTTCTTT | CSAVVVRGSGEAFF
- | TRBJ2-7 | TRBD1 | TRBV20-1 | TGCAGTGCTAGACTCGGGACAGGGCCTGGCGAGCAGTACTTC | CSARLGTGPGEQYF
many | TRBJ2-7 | TRBD2 | TRBV7-9 | TGTGCCAGCAGCCCAGATACTAGCGTGTTCTCCTACGAGCAGTACTTC | CASSPDTSVFSYEQYF
- | TRBJ2-1 | TRBD2 | TRBV5-1 | TGCGCCAGCAGCATAGGGACTAGCGGTGCCAATGAGCAGTTCTTC | CASSIGTSGANEQFF
few | TRBJ2-3 | - | TRBV24-1 | TGTGCCGCCAGTTCCTCAGGGTCCACAGATACGCAGTATTTT | CAASSSGSTDTQYF
- | TRBJ2-1 | TRBD2 | TRBV20-1 | TGCAGTGCTTCCCCAGGATCTCGGGAGGGTCAGTTCTTC | CSASPGSREGQFF
- | TRBJ2-3 | - | TRBV20-1 | TGCAGTGCTAGAGGGGGGCAGGGACACACAGATACGCAGTATTTT | CSARGGQGHTDTQYF
- | TRBJ1-1 | TRBD1 | TRBV20-1 | TGCAGTGCTCAAGGGACAGGTATTAGTTCGGACACTGAAGCTTTCTTT | CSAQGTGISSDTEAFF
- | TRBJ2-7 | TRBD2 | TRBV5-1 | TGCGCCAGCAGCTTTCTAGCGGGAGGCGAAGAGCAGTACTTC | CASSFLAGGEEQYF
- | TRBJ2-7 | TRBD1 | TRBV19 | TGTGCCAGTAGTGCAGACAGGGTGCCCTACGAGCAGTACTTC | CASSADRVPYEQYF
many | TRBJ2-1 | - | TRBV2 | TGTGCCAGCAGAGATACTAGCAGCCTTTACAATGAGCAGTTCTTC | CASRDTSSLYNEQFF
- | TRBJ2-7 | TRBD1 | TRBV4-1 | TGCGCCAGCAGCGTATTAACAGGGGATAGAAACTACGAGCAGTACTTC | CASSVLTGDRNYEQYF
few | TRBJ2-1 | - | TRBV29-1 | TGCAGCGTTACAGGGCGGGGATATGGTGAGCAGTTCTTC | CSVTGRGYGEQFF
- | TRBJ2-5 | - | TRBV20-1 | TGCAGTGCGAGCAGGCCAGGTCTCGGGGAGACCCAGTACTTC | CSASRPGLGETQYF
- | TRBJ1-1 | TRBD1 | TRBV20-1 | TGCAGTGCTGAGGACAGGGGGGACACTGAAGCTTTCTTT | CSAEDRGDTEAFF
few | TRBJ1-2 | TRBD1 | TRBV6-1 | TGTGCCAGCAGTGGAACCGGGACAGGGGCTAACTATGGCTACACCTTC | CASSGTGTGANYGYTF
many | TRBJ2-5 | - | TRBV6-6 | TGTGCCAGCAGTTACGGGGCAGGGACTGCCAAGACCCAGTACTTC | CASSYGAGTAKTQYF
few | TRBJ2-7 | - | TRBV11-2 | TGTGCCAGCAGCTTAGAACGGTCACAGGGCAGCTCCTACGAGCAGTACTTC | CASSLERSQGSSYEQYF
- | TRBJ2-3 | TRBD2 | TRBV6-5 | TGTGCCAGCAGTTACTCCGGGGGAGGGGTACCAGATACGCAGTATTTT | CASSYSGGGVPDTQYF
- | TRBJ2-1 | TRBD2 | TRBV29-1 | TGCAGCGCCCAGACTAGCGGGAATTGGTTCTTC | CSAQTSGNWFF
- | TRBJ2-4 | - | TRBV18 | TGTGCCAGCTCACCACTGGACGGTAAAAACATTCAGTACTTC | CASSPLDGKNIQYF
few | TRBJ2-7 | - | TRBV20-1 | TGCAGTGCTAGCAACCTGAGGGACCAAGTTCTACGAGGGTACTTC | CSASNLRDQVLRGYF
few | TRBJ2-7 | - | TRBV11-1 | TGTGCCAGCAGCAACCTGTACGAGCAGTACTTC | CASSNLYEQYF
few | TRBJ2-4 | - | TRBV5-1 | TGCGCCAGCTCCACTACGGGTCCCGGTCCGGTAAACATTCAGTACTTC | CASSTTGPGPVNIQYF
- | TRBJ2-5 | TRBD1 | TRBV6-5 | TGTGCCAGCAGTCCCCGGACAGGGAGAGAAGAGACCCAGTACTTC | CASSPRTGREETQYF
few | TRBJ2-3 | - | TRBV4-1 | TGCGCCAGCAGCCCGGATAGTATAGATACGCAGTATTTT | CASSPDSIDTQYF
- | TRBJ2-3 | TRBD2 | TRBV5-1 | TGCGCCAGCAGCTTGGGATCTAGCGGGACTACAGATACGCAGTATTTT | CASSLGSSGTTDTQYF
few | TRBJ2-1 | TRBD1 | TRBV5-1 | TGCGCCAGCAGCGGAACCGGGACAGGCTACAATGAGCAGTTCTTC | CASSGTGTGYNEQFF
- | TRBJ1-1 | - | TRBV9 | TGTGCCAGCAGCGTAGACAGCCCGCTAGAAGCTTTCTTT | CASSVDSPLEAFF
few | TRBJ2-5 | - | TRBV15 | TGTGCCACCAGCCGAGACAAGTACCAAGAGACCCAGTACTTC | CATSRDKYQETQYF
- | TRBJ2-3 | - | TRBV7-2 | TGTGCCAGCAGCTTAGTTGGAAAGGAGGATACGCAGTATTTT | CASSLVGKEDTQYF
few | TRBJ2-3 | - | TRBV7-9 | TGTGCCAGCAGCTTTCAGGTCACAGATACGCAGTATTTT | CASSFQVTDTQYF
few | TRBJ1-2 | - | TRBV12-3/TRBV12-4 | TGTGCCAGCAGTCCCTACCAGGGGCCTGGCTACACCTTC | CASSPYQGPGYTF
many | TRBJ2-5 | - | TRBV12-3/TRBV12-4 | TGTGCCAGCACCCGGACTACCCAAGAGACCCAGTACTTC | CASTRTTQETQYF
- | TRBJ1-5 | - | TRBV2 | TGTGCCAGCCGGGCCGCCCTGCAGCCCCAGCATTTT | CASRAALQPQHF
many | TRBJ2-4 | TRBD2 | TRBV13 | TGTGCCAGCAGCTTCCGGACTAGCGGGGACCTAGCCAAAAACATTCAGTACTTC | CASSFRTSGDLAKNIQYF
few | TRBJ2-2 | - | TRBV20-1 | TGCAGTGCTAGACTCGCGACAGACGGAAACACCGGGGAGCTGTTTTTT | CSARLATDGNTGELFF
- | TRBJ1-1 | - | TRBV29-1 | TGCAGCGTTGAAGGGTTAAATGAAGCTTTCTTT | CSVEGLNEAFF
- | TRBJ1-2 | TRBD1 | TRBV5-1 | TGCGCCAGCAGCTTATCCCCCGGACAGGGGGCAGGCGGCTACACCTTC | CASSLSPGQGAGGYTF
many | TRBJ1-4 | TRBD1 | TRBV28 | TGTGCCAGCAGTTTGCCCGGGACAGATAATGAAAAACTGTTTTTT | CASSLPGTDNEKLFF
- | TRBJ1-1 | TRBD1 | TRBV29-1 | TGCAGCGTTGAACGACAGGGACACACTGAAGCTTTCTTT | CSVERQGHTEAFF
- | TRBJ2-2 | - | TRBV5-5 | TGTGCCAGCAGCTTGGATAGGATCAGAAACACCGGGGAGCTGTTTTTT | CASSLDRIRNTGELFF
- | TRBJ1-5 | - | TRBV4-1 | TGCGCCAGCAGCCAAGAGGGGAGTTGGCGGGTTAATCAGCCCCAGCATTTT | CASSQEGSWRVNQPQHF
many | TRBJ1-1 | - | TRBV5-1 | TGCGCCAGCAGCTTGTTTGCAGGAACTGAAGCTTTCTTT | CASSLFAGTEAFF
- | TRBJ1-4 | - | TRBV20-1 | TGCAGTGCCAGTGGGGGCGGGGGCCCAACTAATGAAAAACTGTTTTTT | CSASGGGGPTNEKLFF
- | TRBJ2-5 | TRBD1 | TRBV6-1 | TGTGCCAGCAGTCAATACAGGGGGCAAGAGACCCAGTACTTC | CASSQYRGQETQYF
- | TRBJ1-1 | - | TRBV6-1 | TGTGCCATCTCAGTCTCTTCTAACACTGAAGCTTTCTTT | CAISVSSNTEAFF
- | TRBJ2-5 | TRBD2 | TRBV7-2 | TGTGCCAGCAGCAAACTAGCGGGAGAGTGGGAGACCCAGTACTTC | CASSKLAGEWETQYF
few | TRBJ2-7 | - | TRBV25-1 | TGTGCCAGCAGTCTCGGGCCGTACAGTGAGCAGTACTTC | CASSLGPYSEQYF
- | TRBJ1-1 | TRBD1 | TRBV19 | TGTGCCAGTAGTAAGGGACAGGGGCCGGGTGAAGCTTTCTTT | CASSKGQGPGEAFF